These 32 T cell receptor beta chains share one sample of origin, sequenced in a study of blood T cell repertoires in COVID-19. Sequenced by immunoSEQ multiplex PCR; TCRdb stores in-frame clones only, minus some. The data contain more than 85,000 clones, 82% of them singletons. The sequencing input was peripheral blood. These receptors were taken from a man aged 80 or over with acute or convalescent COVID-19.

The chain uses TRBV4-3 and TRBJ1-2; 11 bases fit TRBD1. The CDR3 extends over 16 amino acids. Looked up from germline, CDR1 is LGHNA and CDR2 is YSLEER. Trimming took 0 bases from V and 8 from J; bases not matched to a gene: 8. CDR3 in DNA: TGCGCCAGCAGCCAAGATACCGGACAGGGGGCCTGGGGCTACACCTTC. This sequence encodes CASSQDTGQGAWGYTF.

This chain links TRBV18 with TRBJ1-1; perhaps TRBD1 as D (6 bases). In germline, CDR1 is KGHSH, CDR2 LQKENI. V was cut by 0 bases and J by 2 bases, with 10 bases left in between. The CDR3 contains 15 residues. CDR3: CASSPPSGVNTEAFF. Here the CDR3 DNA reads TGTGCCAGCTCACCACCCTCAGGGGTTAACACTGAAGCTTTCTTT.

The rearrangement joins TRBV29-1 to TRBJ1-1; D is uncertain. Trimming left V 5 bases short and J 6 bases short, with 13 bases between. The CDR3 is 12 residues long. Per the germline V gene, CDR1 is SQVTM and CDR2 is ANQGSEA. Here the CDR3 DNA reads TGCAGCGTTCCGAGAGGGTACTCTGAAGCTTTCTTT. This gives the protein CSVPRGYSEAFF.

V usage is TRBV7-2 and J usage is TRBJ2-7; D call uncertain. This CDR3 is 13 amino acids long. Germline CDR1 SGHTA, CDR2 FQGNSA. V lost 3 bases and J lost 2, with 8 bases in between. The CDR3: CASSFQHPYEQYF. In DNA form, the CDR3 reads TGTGCCAGCAGCTTCCAACATCCCTACGAGCAGTACTTC.

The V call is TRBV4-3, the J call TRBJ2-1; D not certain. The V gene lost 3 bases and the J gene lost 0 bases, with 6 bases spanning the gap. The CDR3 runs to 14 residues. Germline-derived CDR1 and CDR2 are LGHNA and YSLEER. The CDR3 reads CASSQFSSYNEQFF. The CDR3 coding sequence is TGCGCCAGCAGCCAGTTCTCCTCCTACAATGAGCAGTTCTTC.

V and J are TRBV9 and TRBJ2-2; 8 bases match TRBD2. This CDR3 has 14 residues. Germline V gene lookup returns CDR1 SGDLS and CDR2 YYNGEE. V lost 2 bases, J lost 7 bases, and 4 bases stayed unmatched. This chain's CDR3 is CASSVSGTDGELFF. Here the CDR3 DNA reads TGTGCCAGCAGCGTTAGCGGGACTGACGGGGAGCTGTTTTTT.

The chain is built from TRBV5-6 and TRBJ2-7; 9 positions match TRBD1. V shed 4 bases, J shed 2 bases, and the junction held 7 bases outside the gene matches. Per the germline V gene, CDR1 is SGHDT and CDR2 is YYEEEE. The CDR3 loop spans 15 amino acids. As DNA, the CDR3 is TGTGCCAGCAGCGTGGGACAGGGACGCGCCTACGAGCAGTACTTC. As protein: CASSVGQGRAYEQYF.

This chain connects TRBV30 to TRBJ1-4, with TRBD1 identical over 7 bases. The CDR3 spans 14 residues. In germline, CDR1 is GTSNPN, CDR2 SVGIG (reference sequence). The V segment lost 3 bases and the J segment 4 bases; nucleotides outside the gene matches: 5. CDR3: CAWRGTASNEKLFF. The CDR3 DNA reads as TGTGCCTGGAGGGGGACAGCGAGTAATGAAAAACTGTTTTTT.

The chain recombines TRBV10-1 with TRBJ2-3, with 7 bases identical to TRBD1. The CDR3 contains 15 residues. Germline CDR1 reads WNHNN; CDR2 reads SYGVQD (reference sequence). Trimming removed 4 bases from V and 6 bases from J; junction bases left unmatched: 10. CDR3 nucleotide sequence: TGCGCCAGCAGTGCAGCCGGGACAGCGCGGGATACGCAGTATTTT. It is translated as CASSAAGTARDTQYF.

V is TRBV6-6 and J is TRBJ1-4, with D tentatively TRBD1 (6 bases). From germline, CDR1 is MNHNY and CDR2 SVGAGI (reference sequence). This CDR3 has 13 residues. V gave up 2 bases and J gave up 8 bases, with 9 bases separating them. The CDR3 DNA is TGTGCCAGCAGTTACCGGCAGGGGGAAAAACTGTTTTTT. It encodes CASSYRQGEKLFF.

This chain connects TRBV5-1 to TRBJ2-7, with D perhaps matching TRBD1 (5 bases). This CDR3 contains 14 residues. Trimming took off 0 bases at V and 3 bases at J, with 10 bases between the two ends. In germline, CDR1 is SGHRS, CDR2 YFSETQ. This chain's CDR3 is CASSLAVGVYEQYF. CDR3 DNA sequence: TGCGCCAGCAGCTTGGCCGTAGGGGTCTACGAGCAGTACTTC.

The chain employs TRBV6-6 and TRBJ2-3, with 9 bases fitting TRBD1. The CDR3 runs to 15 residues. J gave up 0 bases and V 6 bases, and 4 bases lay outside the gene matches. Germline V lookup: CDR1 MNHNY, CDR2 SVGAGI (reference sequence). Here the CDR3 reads CASRVQGASTDTQYF. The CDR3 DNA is TGTGCCAGCAGGGTACAGGGGGCGAGCACAGATACGCAGTATTTT.

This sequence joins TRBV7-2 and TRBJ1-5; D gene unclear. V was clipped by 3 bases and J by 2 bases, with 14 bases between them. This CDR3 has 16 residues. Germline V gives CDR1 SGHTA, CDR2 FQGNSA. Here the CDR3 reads CASSLGGRNGNQPQHF. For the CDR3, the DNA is TGTGCCAGCAGCTTGGGAGGGAGGAACGGCAATCAGCCCCAGCATTTT.

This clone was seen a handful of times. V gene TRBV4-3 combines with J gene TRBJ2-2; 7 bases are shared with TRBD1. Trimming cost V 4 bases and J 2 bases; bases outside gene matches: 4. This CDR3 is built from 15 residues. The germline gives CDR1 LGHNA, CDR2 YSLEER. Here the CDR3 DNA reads TGCGCCAGCAGCCCCTGGGACAGAAACACCGGGGAGCTGTTTTTT. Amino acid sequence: CASSPWDRNTGELFF.

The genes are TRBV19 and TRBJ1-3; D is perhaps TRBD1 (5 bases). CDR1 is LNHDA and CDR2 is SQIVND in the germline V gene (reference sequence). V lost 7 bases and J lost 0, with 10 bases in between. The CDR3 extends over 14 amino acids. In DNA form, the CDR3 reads TGTGCCAGTACCGACAGAAGCTCTGGAAACACCATATATTTT. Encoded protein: CASTDRSSGNTIYF. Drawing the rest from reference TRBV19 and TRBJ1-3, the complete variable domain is DGGITQSPKYLFRKEGQNVTLSCEQNLNHDAMYWYRQDPGQGLRLIYYSQIVNDFQKGDIAEGYSVSREKKESFPLTVTSAQKNPTAFYLCASTDRSSGNTIYFGEGSWLTVV.

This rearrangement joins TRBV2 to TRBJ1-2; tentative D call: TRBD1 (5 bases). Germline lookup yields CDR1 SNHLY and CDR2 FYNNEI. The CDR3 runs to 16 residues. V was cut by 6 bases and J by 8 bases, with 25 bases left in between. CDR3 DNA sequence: TGTGCCAGCAGGCCCTTAAAAGAGGTGGGGGGAGTAGGCTACACCTTC. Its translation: CASRPLKEVGGVGYTF.

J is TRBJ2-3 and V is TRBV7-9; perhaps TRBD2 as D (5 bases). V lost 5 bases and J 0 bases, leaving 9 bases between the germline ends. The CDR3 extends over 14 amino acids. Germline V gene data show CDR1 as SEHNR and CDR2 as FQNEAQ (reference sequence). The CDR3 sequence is CASSHSGSTDTQYF. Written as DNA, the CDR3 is TGTGCCAGCAGCCACAGCGGAAGCACAGATACGCAGTATTTT.

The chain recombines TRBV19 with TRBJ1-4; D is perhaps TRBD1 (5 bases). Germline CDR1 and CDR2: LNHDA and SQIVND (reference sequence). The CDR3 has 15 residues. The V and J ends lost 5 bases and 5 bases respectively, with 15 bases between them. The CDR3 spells CASSERQSTNEKLFF. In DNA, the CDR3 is TGTGCCAGTAGTGAGAGACAGAGTACAAATGAAAAACTGTTTTTT.

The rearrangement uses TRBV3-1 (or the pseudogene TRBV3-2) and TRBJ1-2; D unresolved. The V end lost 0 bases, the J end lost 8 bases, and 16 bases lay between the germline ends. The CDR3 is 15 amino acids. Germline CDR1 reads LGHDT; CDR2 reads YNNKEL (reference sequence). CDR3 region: CASSQETPSPRGYTF. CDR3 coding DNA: TGTGCCAGCAGCCAAGAAACCCCCAGCCCGAGGGGCTACACCTTC.

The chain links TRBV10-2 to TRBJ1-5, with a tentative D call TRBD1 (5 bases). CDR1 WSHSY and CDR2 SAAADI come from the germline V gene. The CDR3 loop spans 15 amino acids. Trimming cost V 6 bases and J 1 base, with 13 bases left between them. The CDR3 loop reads CASRGGGVSNQPQHF. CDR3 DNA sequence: TGCGCCAGCAGGGGGGGTGGGGTCAGCAATCAGCCCCAGCATTTT.

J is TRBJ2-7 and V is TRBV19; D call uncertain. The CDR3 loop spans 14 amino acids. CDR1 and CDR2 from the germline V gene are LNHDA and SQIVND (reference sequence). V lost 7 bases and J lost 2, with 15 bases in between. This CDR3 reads CASTPSFGPYEQYF. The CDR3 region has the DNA TGTGCCAGTACCCCCTCTTTTGGGCCCTACGAGCAGTACTTC.

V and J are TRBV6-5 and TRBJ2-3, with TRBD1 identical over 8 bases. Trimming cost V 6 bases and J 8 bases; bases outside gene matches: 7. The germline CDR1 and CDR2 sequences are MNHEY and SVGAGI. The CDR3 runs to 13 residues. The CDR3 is CASSSRGLVTQYF. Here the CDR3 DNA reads TGTGCCAGCAGCTCCAGGGGGCTCGTTACGCAGTATTTT.

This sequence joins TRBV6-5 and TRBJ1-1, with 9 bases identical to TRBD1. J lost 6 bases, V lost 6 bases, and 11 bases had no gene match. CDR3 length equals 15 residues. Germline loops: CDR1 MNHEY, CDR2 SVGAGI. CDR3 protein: CASRTGGTEGAEAFF. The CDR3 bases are TGTGCCAGCAGGACAGGGGGAACCGAAGGTGCTGAAGCTTTCTTT.

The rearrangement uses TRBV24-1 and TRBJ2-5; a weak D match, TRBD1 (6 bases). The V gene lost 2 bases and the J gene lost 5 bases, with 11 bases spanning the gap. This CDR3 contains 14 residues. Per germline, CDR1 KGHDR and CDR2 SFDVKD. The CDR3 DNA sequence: TGTGCCACCAGTGATTCAGGGGTCGGGGAGACCCAGTACTTC. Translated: CATSDSGVGETQYF.

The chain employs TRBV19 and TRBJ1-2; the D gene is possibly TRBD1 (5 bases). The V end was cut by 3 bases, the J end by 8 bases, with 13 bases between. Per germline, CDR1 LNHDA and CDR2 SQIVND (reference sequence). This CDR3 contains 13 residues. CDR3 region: CASSMGGFDGYTF. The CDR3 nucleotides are TGTGCCAGTAGTATGGGGGGGTTCGACGGCTACACCTTC.

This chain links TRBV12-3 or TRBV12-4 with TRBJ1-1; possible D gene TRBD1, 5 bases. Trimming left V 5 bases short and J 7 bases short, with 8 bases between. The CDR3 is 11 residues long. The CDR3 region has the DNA TGTGCCAGCAGTCCTACAGGTGAAGCTTTCTTT. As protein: CASSPTGEAFF.

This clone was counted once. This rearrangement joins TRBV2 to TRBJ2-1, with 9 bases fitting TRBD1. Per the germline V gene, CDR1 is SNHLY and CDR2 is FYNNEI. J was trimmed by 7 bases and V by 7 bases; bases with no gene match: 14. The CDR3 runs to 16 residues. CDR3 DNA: TGTGCCAGCATTAGTCCGGGACAGGGAGGTACGAATGAGCAGTTCTTC. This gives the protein CASISPGQGGTNEQFF.

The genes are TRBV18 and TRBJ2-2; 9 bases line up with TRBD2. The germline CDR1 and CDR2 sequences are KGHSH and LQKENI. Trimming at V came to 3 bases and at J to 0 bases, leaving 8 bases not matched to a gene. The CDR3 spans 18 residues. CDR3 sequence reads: CASSPYSGGPANTGELFF. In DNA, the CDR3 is TGTGCCAGCTCACCTTATAGCGGGGGACCCGCGAACACCGGGGAGCTGTTTTTT.

The CDR3 DNA sequence: TGTGCCAGCAGTACCGGACAGGGGTACGAGCAGTACTTC. Encoded protein: CASSTGQGYEQYF. The V call is TRBV12-3 or TRBV12-4, the J call TRBJ2-7; 9 bases align to TRBD1. V trimming: 5 bases; J trimming: 4 bases; junction bases outside the gene matches: 3. The CDR3 runs to 13 residues.

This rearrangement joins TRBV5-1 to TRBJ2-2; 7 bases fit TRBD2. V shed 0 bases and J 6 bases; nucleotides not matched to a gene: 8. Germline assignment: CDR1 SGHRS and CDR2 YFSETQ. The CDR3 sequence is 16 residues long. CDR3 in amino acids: CASSLVAGASAGELFF. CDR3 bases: TGCGCCAGCAGCTTGGTAGCGGGCGCGTCTGCCGGGGAGCTGTTTTTT.

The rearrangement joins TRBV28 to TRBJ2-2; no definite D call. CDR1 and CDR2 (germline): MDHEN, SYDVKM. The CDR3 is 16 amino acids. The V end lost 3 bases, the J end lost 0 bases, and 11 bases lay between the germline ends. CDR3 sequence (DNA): TGTGCCAGCAGTTTTTTTTCAGGCTCGAACACCGGGGAGCTGTTTTTT. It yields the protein CASSFFSGSNTGELFF.

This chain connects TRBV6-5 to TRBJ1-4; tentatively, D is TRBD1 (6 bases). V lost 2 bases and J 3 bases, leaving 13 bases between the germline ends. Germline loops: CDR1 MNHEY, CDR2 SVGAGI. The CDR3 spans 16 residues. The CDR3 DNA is TGTGCCAGCAGTTACGAAGGTGGACAGCCTAATGAAAAACTGTTTTTT. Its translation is CASSYEGGQPNEKLFF.